The clone carrying this T cell receptor beta chain was observed a handful of times. As yet, its antigen is unknown. CDR1 is MNHNS, CDR2 SASEGT, per germline. CDR3 length equals 17 residues. V dropped 6 bases and J dropped 1 base, with 22 bases sitting between them. Sequencing libraries for TCR beta were prepared with iRepertoire HTBI primers and Arm-PCR of CDR3 regions. TCRdb called the multiplex PCR reads again in MiXCR, with one record for every CDR3 protein. Among approximately 560,000 distinct CDR3 sequences listed, more than 15% were seen once. Regarding time point: newly diagnosed GD, antithyroid drugs for less than 3 months. With RNA extracted from PBMCs as input, the TCR library was made. The sample comes from a study of regulatory T cells in long-lasting Graves disease. Study-wide results and caveats: Persistent disease was characterized by preferential usage of TRBV28, TRBJ1-2 and TRBJ2-5.

These data were also filed under a second study, of T cells in Graves' hyperthyroidism and ophthalmopathy. That source adds: HTBI primers were employed in a first-round RT-PCR of the TCR CDR3.

The chain combines TRBV6-1 with TRBJ2-7; D is perhaps TRBD2 (6 bases). The sample here was peripheral blood mononuclear cells (PBMCs), taken at new diagnosis, from a patient treated with antithyroid drugs. The receptor's source is a man younger than 35 with Graves disease. CDR3 nucleotide sequence: TGTGCCAGCAGCCCCATATCCGACAGCGGGTCTTCCTACGAGCAGTACTTC. Protein product: CASSPISDSGSSYEQYF.